A selection of T cell receptor beta chains follows, all from one sample in a study of molecular identifiers for immune sequencing clone quantification. TCRdb independently ran MiXCR on the PCR reads; one entry per CDR3 protein. The sample includes approximately 500,000 distinct CDR3 sequences, around 23% of them seen just once. The sample was naive CD8+ T cells from blood, with Jurkat cell RNA spiked in. Receptors were obtained from a human donor in good health. Some libraries in this study had Jurkat cell RNA spiked in. The CDR3 runs from the conserved cysteine through the conserved F or W. A D gene is named only where the DNA matches it firmly. Not every row has a clone size; where given, it reads once, few, many or a size class.

>TRBV7-9|NA|NA|TRBJ2-5
TGTGCCAGCAGCTTTACAGGGTTGCGAGAGACCCAGTACTTC
CASSFTGLRETQYF
>TRBV11-2|NA|NA|TRBJ2-5
TGTGCCAGCAGCTTATTCCTAGGAGGGGAGGAAGAGACCCAGTACTTC
CASSLFLGGEEETQYF
>TRBV4-3|few|TRBD1|TRBJ2-3
TGCGCCAGCAGCCAAGGGACAGGGCGAGGCACAGATACGCAGTATTTT
CASSQGTGRGTDTQYF
>TRBV28|many|NA|TRBJ2-7
TGTGCCAGCAGCTCCGGACAGACCGAGCAGTACTTC
CASSSGQTEQYF
>TRBV7-9|many|NA|TRBJ1-5
TGTGCCAGCAGCCCCCTTGACAGCCATAGCAATCAGCCCCAGCATTTT
CASSPLDSHSNQPQHF
>TRBV12-3/TRBV12-4|NA|NA|TRBJ1-1
TGTGCCAGCAGTTCAGGGGCTCGTGAAGCTTTCTTT
CASSSGAREAFF
>TRBV7-9|NA|NA|TRBJ1-3
TGTGCCAGCAGCTTTTTAAACAGAGATGGAAACACCATATATTTT
CASSFLNRDGNTIYF
>TRBV27|NA|TRBD2|TRBJ2-7
TGTGCCAGCAGTTTTATTAGAGGTGCTAGCGGGAGCTACGAGCAGTACTTC
CASSFIRGASGSYEQYF
>TRBV7-2|many|TRBD2|TRBJ2-3
TGTGCCAGCAGCTTAGTAGCGGGGGCCATCACAGATACGCAGTATTTT
CASSLVAGAITDTQYF
>TRBV16|few|TRBD1|TRBJ2-7
TGTGCCAGCAGCCCCCCTGGAGGACAGGGCATTCACGAGCAGTACTTC
CASSPPGGQGIHEQYF